There are a few counts of the clone carrying this TCR beta chain. This entry comes from a study of glioma-infiltrating T cells after dendritic cell vaccination. In the study overall: Dendritic cells derived from monocytes and pulsed with autologous tumor lysate formed the vaccine. Dendritic cell vaccine was injected intradermally three times, biweekly.

Germline lookup yields CDR1 KGHSH and CDR2 LQKENI. V was clipped by 6 bases and J by 1 base; unmatched bases: 4. The CDR3 consists of 15 residues. Amplification used 60 V beta primers and 13 J beta primers. The data were produced by immunoSEQ multiplex PCR, yet TCRdb's version contains in-frame clones alone and is incomplete. This table has some 73,000 clones, roughly 82% appearing once. The sequence was obtained from a human donor with glioblastoma. The chain links TRBV18 to TRBJ2-3, with TRBD2 identical over 10 bases. This specimen consisted of blood, obtained before dendritic cell vaccination. For the CDR3, the DNA is TGTGCCAGCTCCCTCGGACTAGCGGGCACAGATACGCAGTATTTT. Translating gives CASSLGLAGTDTQYF.